This TCR beta chain was obtained from a study of regulatory T cells in long-lasting Graves disease. The CDR3 is 14 amino acids. V lost 8 bases, J lost 3 bases, and 16 bases lay in between. The germline gives CDR1 MNHNS, CDR2 SASEGT. CDR3-region Arm-PCR and iRepertoire HTBI primers produced the TCR beta libraries. TCRdb used MiXCR to reprocess the multiplex PCR reads, holding one entry per CDR3 protein. The sample records about 610,000 distinct CDR3 sequences, 16% being singletons. The time point here: newly diagnosed GD, antithyroid drugs for less than 3 months. After RNA was extracted from PBMCs, the TCR library was made from it. Roughly 9 milliliters of peripheral blood were taken and placed in EDTA tubes. The same specimen was also included in a second study, on T cells in Graves' hyperthyroidism and ophthalmopathy. That source reports: Clinical symptoms, serum thyroxine and TRAb, thyroid ultrasound and orbital computed tomography were used for the diagnoses.

V usage is TRBV6-1 and J usage is TRBJ2-5, with D perhaps TRBD2 (6 bases). Sequencing used peripheral blood mononuclear cells (PBMCs), obtained at new diagnosis, from a patient treated with antithyroid drugs. The source is a young man with Graves disease. The CDR3 is CASSLSWGEETQYF. The CDR3 DNA reads TGTGCCAGCTCTCTTTCCTGGGGGGAAGAGACCCAGTACTTC.